Following are 26 T cell receptor beta chains from one sample sequenced in a study of a mutant IDH1 vaccine in newly diagnosed glioma. No antigen has been assigned to these receptors. Time point described: week 47, end of study. Alongside topical imiquimod, each dose of vaccine comprised 300 ug of mutant IDH1 20-mer peptide. Sequenced by immunoSEQ multiplex PCR; TCRdb stores in-frame clones only, minus some. Here the sample spans about 56,000 clones, roughly 76% being singletons. This specimen was PBMCs, taken from a glioma patient whose treatment included an IDH1 peptide vaccine. The receptors here all came from a man in his fifties with glioma.

This clone has more than one count but fewer than ten. The rearrangement links TRBV7-2 to TRBJ1-5; D unclear. The V gene lost 0 bases and the J gene lost 12 bases, with 6 bases spanning the gap. The CDR3 covers 11 residues. CDR1 and CDR2 from the germline V gene are SGHTA and FQGNSA. CDR3 nucleotides: TGTGCCAGCAGCTTAGCGACCGTCCAGCATTTT. Amino acids: CASSLATVQHF. Full variable domain (remainder filled in from reference TRBV7-2 and TRBJ1-5): GAGVSQSPSNKVTEKGKDVELRCDPISGHTALYWYRQSLGQGLEFLIYFQGNSAPDKSGLPSDRFSAERTGGSVSTLTIQRTQQEDSAVYLCASSLATVQHFGDGTRLSIL.

J is TRBJ2-7 and V is TRBV4-2; no reliable D call. V lost 5 bases, J lost 0 bases, and 11 bases lay in between. The CDR3 contains 14 residues. Germline loops: CDR1 LGHNA, CDR2 YNFKEQ. Here the CDR3 DNA reads TGTGCCAGCAGCTTACGAGAGGTCTCCTACGAGCAGTACTTC. Amino acid sequence: CASSLREVSYEQYF.

This chain joins TRBV30 and TRBJ2-5; D ambiguous. CDR1 GTSNPN and CDR2 SVGIG come from the germline V gene (reference sequence). The CDR3 totals 12 residues. The V end lost 3 bases, the J end lost 4 bases, and 9 bases lay between the germline ends. This CDR3 reads CAWSGLGETQYF. CDR3 nucleotide sequence: TGTGCCTGGAGCGGGCTTGGAGAGACCCAGTACTTC.

The chain joins TRBV19 to TRBJ2-1; possibly TRBD1 or TRBD2 for D (6 bases each). CDR1 and CDR2 from the germline V gene are LNHDA and SQIVND (reference sequence). The CDR3 spans 13 residues. The ends were cut back, 10 bases at V and 5 bases at J, with 15 bases in the middle. The CDR3 DNA reads TGTGCCATTGCAAGGGGGGTCAACAATGAGCAGTTCTTC. It yields the protein CAIARGVNNEQFF. Together with reference TRBV19 and TRBJ2-1, the CDR3 gives the full variable domain: DGGITQSPKYLFRKEGQNVTLSCEQNLNHDAMYWYRQDPGQGLRLIYYSQIVNDFQKGDIAEGYSVSREKKESFPLTVTSAQKNPTAFYLCAIARGVNNEQFFGPGTRLTVL.

A few counts support this clone. The J gene is TRBJ1-2, the V gene TRBV7-9; D perhaps matches TRBD1 (5 bases). The CDR3 length is 15 residues. Germline CDR1 reads SEHNR; CDR2 reads FQNEAQ (reference sequence). Trimming stripped 4 bases from V and 4 bases from J, with 16 bases between. DNA for the CDR3: TGTGCCAGCAGCTCTTCAGGGAGCGAAGGCTATGGCTACACCTTC. It encodes CASSSSGSEGYGYTF.

The chain employs TRBV30 and TRBJ1-5; the D gene is possibly TRBD1 (5 bases). This CDR3 is 15 amino acids long. Germline assignment: CDR1 GTSNPN and CDR2 SVGIG (reference sequence). Deletions cut 3 bases from V and 4 bases from J, with 16 bases between. For the CDR3, the DNA is TGTGCCTGGAGCCCGAGTCCCGGGGGGAATCAGCCCCAGCATTTT. This sequence encodes CAWSPSPGGNQPQHF.

The chain combines TRBV6-1 with TRBJ1-5; TRBD1 is a possible D gene (6 bases). The CDR3 extends over 14 amino acids. The germline CDR1 and CDR2 sequences are MNHNS and SASEGT. V lost 4 bases to trimming and J lost 7 bases, with 14 bases between them. The CDR3, as DNA: TGTGCCAGCAGTGTTGACAGGCTCGGACAGCCCCAGCATTTT. Protein product: CASSVDRLGQPQHF.

The gene calls are TRBV14 and TRBJ2-2, with D possibly matching TRBD1 (5 bases). Germline CDR1 is SGHDN and CDR2 is FVKESK. The CDR3 is 16 residues long. The V end was cut by 2 bases, the J end by 3 bases, with 13 bases between. The CDR3 loop reads CASSQFRDRHTGELFF. CDR3 coding DNA: TGTGCCAGCAGCCAATTTCGAGACAGACACACCGGGGAGCTGTTTTTT. The full variable domain, rest sourced from reference TRBV14 and TRBJ2-2, is EAGVTQFPSHSVIEKGQTVTLRCDPISGHDNLYWYRRVMGKEIKFLLHFVKESKQDESGMPNNRFLAERTGGTYSTLKVQPAELEDSGVYFCASSQFRDRHTGELFFGEGSRLTVL.

The chain's CDR3 is CASSFRTDYTGELFF. CDR3 nucleotide sequence: TGCGCCAGCAGCTTTCGGACAGATTACACCGGGGAGCTGTTTTTT. The chain combines TRBV5-1 with TRBJ2-2; D is possibly TRBD1 (6 bases). From germline, CDR1 is SGHRS and CDR2 YFSETQ. The CDR3 length is 15 residues. Trimming stripped 2 bases from V and 3 bases from J, with 11 bases between. Variable domain in full (rest from reference TRBV5-1 and TRBJ2-2): KAGVTQTPRYLIKTRGQQVTLSCSPISGHRSVSWYQQTPGQGLQFLFEYFSETQRNKGNFPGRFSGRQFSNSRSEMNVSTLELGDSALYLCASSFRTDYTGELFFGEGSRLTVL.

The rearrangement links TRBV11-2 to TRBJ1-2, with TRBD1 matching 8 bases. CDR3 length: 14 amino acids. Trimming at V came to 5 bases and at J to 2 bases, leaving 4 bases not matched to a gene. The germline CDR1 and CDR2 sequences are SGHAT and FQNNGV. The CDR3 reads CASSPGQGNYGYTF. DNA for the CDR3: TGTGCCAGCAGCCCCGGACAGGGAAACTATGGCTACACCTTC.

The rearrangement joins TRBV15 to TRBJ2-2, with 7 nucleotides matching TRBD1. V trimming: 3 bases; J trimming: 1 base; junction bases outside the gene matches: 14. In germline, CDR1 is LNHNV, CDR2 YYDKDF (reference sequence). CDR3 length: 19 residues. The CDR3 bases are TGTGCCACCAGCAGTGGGAGAAGGGGGCAAAGAAGGAACACCGGGGAGCTGTTTTTT. Protein product: CATSSGRRGQRRNTGELFF. The complete variable domain, with remaining parts taken from reference TRBV15 and TRBJ2-2, reads DAMVIQNPRYQVTQFGKPVTLSCSQTLNHNVMYWYQQKSSQAPKLLFHYYDKDFNNEADTPDNFQSRRPNTSFCFLDIRSPGLGDTAMYLCATSSGRRGQRRNTGELFFGEGSRLTVL.

The rearrangement links TRBV14 to TRBJ1-1; D unclear. The V gene lost 4 bases and the J gene lost 1 base, with 4 bases spanning the gap. CDR1 and CDR2 (germline): SGHDN, FVKESK. The CDR3 runs 12 residues. CDR3 loop: CASSRGNTEAFF. CDR3 nucleotide sequence: TGTGCCAGCAGCCGGGGGAACACTGAAGCTTTCTTT. The complete variable domain, with remaining parts taken from reference TRBV14 and TRBJ1-1, reads EAGVTQFPSHSVIEKGQTVTLRCDPISGHDNLYWYRRVMGKEIKFLLHFVKESKQDESGMPNNRFLAERTGGTYSTLKVQPAELEDSGVYFCASSRGNTEAFFGQGTRLTVV.

The rearrangement links TRBV27 to TRBJ1-5, with 9 bases aligning to TRBD1. The CDR3 is made up of 13 amino acids. V dropped 6 bases and J dropped 8; count of bases not matched to a gene: 5. In germline, CDR1 is MNHEY, CDR2 SMNVEV (reference sequence). CDR3 in amino acids: CASRPDRGKPQHF. DNA of the CDR3: TGTGCCAGCAGGCCGGACAGGGGAAAGCCCCAGCATTTT.

The genes are TRBV10-2 and TRBJ1-5; the match to TRBD1 covers 7 bases. The V and J ends lost 8 bases and 4 bases, in that order; junction bases with no gene match: 5. This CDR3 is 13 amino acids long. Germline CDR1 reads WSHSY; CDR2 reads SAAADI. CDR3 loop: CASRDSGNQPQHF. DNA for the CDR3: TGCGCCAGCCGGGACAGCGGAAATCAGCCCCAGCATTTT.

The chain recombines TRBV5-1 with TRBJ1-4; D is uncertain. The germline V gene encodes CDR1 SGHRS and CDR2 YFSETQ. The CDR3 spans 15 residues. V shed 0 bases and J shed 0 bases, with 6 bases lying between them. The CDR3 region is CASSLGQATNEKLFF. The CDR3 nucleotides are TGCGCCAGCAGCTTGGGGCAGGCAACTAATGAAAAACTGTTTTTT.

The chain uses TRBV13 and TRBJ2-1, with 11 bases that match TRBD1. With V trimmed by 0 bases and J by 7 bases, 2 bases remained unmatched. Germline V CDR1 and CDR2: PRHDT, FYEKMQ (reference sequence). The CDR3 consists of 15 residues. The CDR3 is CASSLGDRGLNEQFF. The DNA of the CDR3 is TGTGCCAGCAGCTTAGGGGACAGGGGGCTTAATGAGCAGTTCTTC.

V and J are TRBV30 and TRBJ1-4; tentatively, D is TRBD1 (6 bases). Trimming left V 0 bases short and J 5 bases short, with 13 bases between. CDR1 is GTSNPN and CDR2 is SVGIG in the germline V gene (reference sequence). The CDR3 sequence is 15 residues long. The CDR3 spells CAWSVGQRVNEKLFF. CDR3 DNA sequence: TGTGCCTGGAGTGTCGGACAGCGGGTAAATGAAAAACTGTTTTTT.

The CDR3: CAWARDRGLEQYF. Here the CDR3 DNA reads TGTGCCTGGGCCCGGGACAGGGGATTAGAGCAGTACTTC. This sequence joins TRBV30 and TRBJ2-7; 10 nucleotides align to TRBD1. Looked up from germline, CDR1 is GTSNPN and CDR2 is SVGIG (reference sequence). The CDR3 is 13 residues long. V lost 5 bases, J lost 7 bases, and 8 bases stayed unmatched.

The chain couples TRBV5-1 to TRBJ1-5; D is ambiguous. CDR1 is SGHRS and CDR2 is YFSETQ in the germline V gene. The CDR3 loop spans 14 amino acids. V was clipped by 0 bases and J by 0 bases, with 4 bases between them. CDR3: CASSLEPSNQPQHF. The CDR3, as DNA: TGCGCCAGCAGCTTGGAGCCTAGCAATCAGCCCCAGCATTTT.

The chain combines TRBV29-1 with TRBJ2-3; D gene ambiguous. Germline values: CDR1 SQVTM, CDR2 ANQGSEA. V was trimmed by 6 bases and J by 3 bases, leaving 13 bases between them. The CDR3 sequence is 13 residues long. The CDR3 loop is CSVAPGQTDTQYF. As DNA, the CDR3 is TGCAGCGTCGCCCCCGGCCAAACAGATACGCAGTATTTT.

The V gene is TRBV4-3, the J gene TRBJ1-1; 7 nucleotides agree with TRBD1. The CDR3 sequence is 18 residues long. Germline V gene data show CDR1 as LGHNA and CDR2 as YSLEER. Trimming cost V 0 bases and J 0 bases; bases outside gene matches: 10. The CDR3 spells CASSQDRFGGQMNTEAFF. CDR3 in DNA: TGCGCCAGCAGCCAAGATAGGTTTGGGGGACAGATGAACACTGAAGCTTTCTTT.

This rearrangement joins TRBV19 to TRBJ2-6, with D maybe TRBD1 (6 bases). V was trimmed by 6 bases and J by 3 bases, leaving 9 bases between them. CDR1 LNHDA and CDR2 SQIVND come from the germline V gene (reference sequence). The CDR3 extends over 14 amino acids. CDR3 sequence (DNA): TGTGCCAGTAGCAGGGGAAATGGGGCCAACGTCCTGACTTTC. Protein product: CASSRGNGANVLTF.

Only a few counts were recorded for this clone. This chain uses TRBV4-3 with TRBJ2-2; D remains unclear. Germline loops: CDR1 LGHNA, CDR2 YSLEER. The CDR3 covers 15 residues. The V end was cut by 8 bases, the J end by 1 base, with 14 bases between. The CDR3 is CASQPDVGNTGELFF. As DNA, the CDR3 is TGCGCCAGCCAGCCAGACGTTGGGAACACCGGGGAGCTGTTTTTT.

The chain carries TRBV5-1 and TRBJ2-2, with D possibly TRBD2 on 5 matching bases. V was shortened by 3 bases and J by 0 bases, with 9 bases between the two germline ends. The V gene's germline CDR1 is SGHRS and CDR2 YFSETQ. The length of the CDR3 is 15 residues. The CDR3: CASSYSGTNTGELFF. In DNA, the CDR3 is TGCGCCAGCAGCTACTCCGGGACGAACACCGGGGAGCTGTTTTTT.

The chain has TRBV4-2 and TRBJ2-2, with a possible D match to TRBD1 (5 bases). Looked up from germline, CDR1 is LGHNA and CDR2 is YNFKEQ. V gave up 11 bases and J gave up 0 bases, with 13 bases separating them. CDR3 size: 14 residues. CDR3 residues: CAGEETANTGELFF. CDR3 DNA: TGTGCCGGGGAAGAGACAGCGAACACCGGGGAGCTGTTTTTT.

The CDR3 DNA sequence: TGCAGTGCCCTAGCGAAAGAGACCCAGTACTTC. Translation: CSALAKETQYF. The chain couples TRBV20-1 to TRBJ2-5; possibly TRBD2 for D (6 bases). This CDR3 is built from 11 residues. Looked up from germline, CDR1 is DFQATT and CDR2 is SNEGSKA (reference sequence). The V end lost 6 bases, the J end lost 3 bases, and 8 bases lay between the germline ends.